The source of this TCR beta chain is a study of regulatory T cells in long-lasting Graves disease. This sample's time point: newly diagnosed GD, antithyroid drugs for less than 3 months. PBMCs provided the RNA from which the TCR library was made. V was pared by 3 bases and J by 1 base, with 13 bases between. The CDR3 runs 14 residues. Germline V gene lookup returns CDR1 DFQATT and CDR2 SNEGSKA (reference sequence). Overall study findings and caveats: Accuracy was perhaps lowered by the small sample size.

This clonotype was detected ten times or more. Its antigen is unidentified. Assembly of TCR beta libraries relied on iRepertoire HTBI primers together with Arm-PCR of CDR3 regions. MiXCR, applied by TCRdb to the multiplex PCR reads, yields one record per CDR3 protein. The profile shows 250,000 or so distinct CDR3 sequences, 20% to 25% of them singletons. The J gene is TRBJ2-7, the V gene TRBV20-1, with D perhaps matching TRBD1 (6 bases). Source: peripheral blood mononuclear cells (PBMCs), taken at new diagnosis, from a patient treated with antithyroid drugs. This TCR was recovered from a female donor with Graves disease. CDR3 loop: CSARGRDTSYEQYF. CDR3 DNA sequence: TGCAGTGCTAGGGGCCGGGACACGTCCTACGAGCAGTACTTC.